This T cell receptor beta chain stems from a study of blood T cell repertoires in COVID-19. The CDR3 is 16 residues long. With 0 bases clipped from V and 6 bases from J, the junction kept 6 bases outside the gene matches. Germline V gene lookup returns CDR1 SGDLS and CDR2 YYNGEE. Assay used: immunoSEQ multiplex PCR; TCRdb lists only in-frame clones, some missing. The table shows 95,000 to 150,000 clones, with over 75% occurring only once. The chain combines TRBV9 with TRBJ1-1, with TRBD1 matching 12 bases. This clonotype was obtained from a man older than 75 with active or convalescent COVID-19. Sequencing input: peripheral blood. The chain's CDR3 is CASSVAPGQGAAEAFF. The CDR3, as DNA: TGTGCCAGCAGCGTAGCGCCGGGACAGGGGGCGGCTGAAGCTTTCTTT.